The 32 T cell receptor beta chains presented below share a single source sample, sequenced in a study of cytomegalovirus exposure and HLA in healthy donors. Amplification used 60 Vbeta primers and 13 Jbeta primers. Data came from immunoSEQ multiplex PCR; TCRdb stores just in-frame clones and leaves some out. The sample contains over 150,000 clones, 84% of which appear only once. Sample: PBMCs. The source is a girl aged 2 to 9 in good health and CMV-seropositive.

The chain joins TRBV5-1 to TRBJ1-2; TRBD1 matches 8 bases. V shed 0 bases and J 6 bases; nucleotides not matched to a gene: 7. Germline CDR1 and CDR2: SGHRS and YFSETQ. This CDR3 has 15 amino acids. The CDR3 bases are TGCGCCAGCAGCTTGGGACAGGGGAGTACTGATGGCTACACCTTC. It encodes CASSLGQGSTDGYTF.

A single count supports this clone. The V gene is TRBV27, the J gene TRBJ2-1; 8 bases line up with TRBD2. Germline CDR1 MNHEY, CDR2 SMNVEV (reference sequence). CDR3 length equals 16 residues. The junction had 7 bases not matched to a gene; V was cut back by 5 bases and J by 1 base. In DNA form, the CDR3 reads TGTGCCAGCAGTGCCCCCGGGACTAGATCCTACAATGAGCAGTTCTTC. It codes for CASSAPGTRSYNEQFF.

The chain employs TRBV18 and TRBJ1-3, with D possibly TRBD1 on 6 matching bases. In germline, CDR1 is KGHSH, CDR2 LQKENI. V gave up 4 bases and J gave up 0 bases, with 13 bases separating them. There are 16 residues in the CDR3. The CDR3 sequence: CASSQAGAGSGNTIYF. The CDR3 bases are TGTGCCAGCTCACAGGCGGGGGCTGGCTCTGGAAACACCATATATTTT.

The DNA for the CDR3 is TGTGCCAGCAGCCACCTGACAGGGACGGGAAACACCATATATTTT. It translates to CASSHLTGTGNTIYF. V usage is TRBV14 and J usage is TRBJ1-3, with 7 bases matching TRBD1. Germline-derived CDR1 and CDR2 are SGHDN and FVKESK. CDR3 length: 15 amino acids. V was clipped by 3 bases and J by 4 bases; unmatched bases: 6. Full variable domain (outside the CDR3, taken from reference TRBV14 and TRBJ1-3): EAGVTQFPSHSVIEKGQTVTLRCDPISGHDNLYWYRRVMGKEIKFLLHFVKESKQDESGMPNNRFLAERTGGTYSTLKVQPAELEDSGVYFCASSHLTGTGNTIYFGEGSWLTVV.

The chain's CDR3 is CASSGTGGFETQYF. The CDR3 DNA is TGTGCCAGCAGTGGGACAGGGGGCTTTGAGACCCAGTACTTC. The V call is TRBV9, the J call TRBJ2-5, with 12 bases fitting TRBD1. Germline V gene lookup returns CDR1 SGDLS and CDR2 YYNGEE. The CDR3 is 14 residues long. With 5 bases clipped from V and 5 bases from J, the junction kept 4 bases outside the gene matches. The variable domain in full, completed from reference TRBV9 and TRBJ2-5, reads DSGVTQTPKHLITATGQRVTLRCSPRSGDLSVYWYQQSLDQGLQFLIQYYNGEERAKGNILERFSAQQFPDLHSELNLSSLELGDSALYFCASSGTGGFETQYFGPGTRLLVL.

This clone was counted once. The chain carries TRBV10-1 and TRBJ1-1; 12 bases fit TRBD1. Germline V gene lookup returns CDR1 WNHNN and CDR2 SYGVQD (reference sequence). This CDR3 contains 17 residues. V was pared by 4 bases and J by 0 bases, with 6 bases of the junction left unmatched. CDR3 sequence: CASSGGTGGKVNTEAFF. Written as DNA, the CDR3 is TGCGCCAGCAGTGGGGGGACAGGGGGCAAAGTGAACACTGAAGCTTTCTTT.

The chain is built from TRBV11-2 and TRBJ1-2, with TRBD1 identical over 7 bases. The CDR3 runs 18 residues. The germline V gene has CDR1 SGHAT and CDR2 FQNNGV. V gave up 1 base and J gave up 0 bases; unmatched junction bases: 11. CDR3 amino acids: CASSLVRGGRLTNYGYTF. The CDR3 DNA reads TGTGCCAGCAGCTTAGTCCGAGGGGGCAGACTTACTAACTATGGCTACACCTTC.

This clone was found once. The J gene is TRBJ1-4, the V gene TRBV27; D possibly corresponds to TRBD1 (6 bases). The length of the CDR3 is 15 residues. Germline V gene sequence: CDR1 MNHEY, CDR2 SMNVEV (reference sequence). With 6 bases removed from V and 7 bases from J, the gap between germline ends came to 18 bases. DNA for the CDR3: TGTGCCAGCAGCCCCAATAGGGGGTGGGGTGAAAAACTGTTTTTT. Protein sequence: CASSPNRGWGEKLFF.

The chain carries TRBV29-1 and TRBJ1-1; D unclear. This CDR3 contains 13 residues. The germline V gene has CDR1 SQVTM and CDR2 ANQGSEA. V lost 1 base to trimming and J lost 5 bases, with 11 bases between them. CDR3 sequence (DNA): TGCAGCGTTGAAGGTTCCCAGGTGACTGAAGCTTTCTTT. Translated: CSVEGSQVTEAFF.

V usage is TRBV4-2 and J usage is TRBJ1-3; D gene ambiguous. CDR1 is LGHNA, CDR2 YNFKEQ, per germline. The V and J ends lost 2 bases and 0 bases respectively, with 17 bases between them. This CDR3 is built from 18 residues. The CDR3 nucleotides are TGTGCCAGCAGCCAAATCGGAGATCCGACTTACTCTGGAAACACCATATATTTT. It encodes CASSQIGDPTYSGNTIYF.

V gene TRBV28 combines with J gene TRBJ2-5, with 7 bases that match TRBD1. The J call may be faulty, since TRBJ2-7 better matches the DNA end. CDR3 length: 14 amino acids. From germline, CDR1 is MDHEN and CDR2 SYDVKM. The CDR3 nucleotides read TGTGCCAGCAGTTTAGGGGGACAGCCCTACGAGCAGTACTTC. Translating gives CASSLGGQPYEQYF.

The chain combines TRBV5-4 with TRBJ2-6; 11 bases are shared with TRBD1. Germline CDR1 reads SGHNT; CDR2 reads YYREEE (reference sequence). After removal of 6 bases from V and 2 bases from J, the junction contained 7 bases not matched to a gene. This CDR3 is 17 amino acids long. For the CDR3, the DNA is TGTGCCAGCACCCCGGACAGGGGGCTGACTGGGGCCAACGTCCTGACTTTC. Translating it yields CASTPDRGLTGANVLTF.

The chain uses TRBV2 and TRBJ2-1, with 9 bases matching TRBD1. Trimming took 5 bases from V and 7 from J; bases not matched to a gene: 6. Germline lookup yields CDR1 SNHLY and CDR2 FYNNEI. The CDR3 spans 14 residues. CDR3 amino acids: CASSSGQGRNEQFF. CDR3 DNA sequence: TGTGCCAGCAGTTCGGGACAGGGAAGGAATGAGCAGTTCTTC.

V usage is TRBV7-8 and J usage is TRBJ1-1; 9 bases map to TRBD1. CDR1 is SGHVS and CDR2 is FQNEAQ in the germline V gene. The CDR3 runs 15 residues. J lost 4 bases, V lost 1 base, and 4 bases had no gene match. CDR3 in amino acids: CASSLEQGATTEAFF. CDR3 sequence (DNA): TGTGCCAGCAGCTTAGAACAGGGGGCGACCACTGAAGCTTTCTTT.

The gene calls are TRBV29-1 and TRBJ1-1; D is ambiguous. The ends were cut back, 4 bases at V and 5 bases at J, with 8 bases in the middle. The germline V gene encodes CDR1 SQVTM and CDR2 ANQGSEA. This CDR3 comprises 11 residues. CDR3 loop: CSVVRRTEAFF. CDR3 nucleotides: TGCAGCGTTGTAAGGAGGACTGAAGCTTTCTTT.

The chain's CDR3 is CASSQAVGGAASGNTIYF. In DNA, the CDR3 is TGCGCCAGCAGCCAAGCCGTCGGGGGGGCGGCCTCTGGAAACACCATATATTTT. The V gene is TRBV4-1, the J gene TRBJ1-3, with TRBD1 as a possible D gene (6 bases). Trimming stripped 1 base from V and 0 bases from J, with 16 bases between. The CDR3 covers 18 residues. In germline, CDR1 is MGHRA, CDR2 YSYEKL.

The chain uses TRBV11-3 and TRBJ2-1; 13 nucleotides match TRBD2. With 5 bases clipped from V and 9 bases from J, the junction kept 7 bases outside the gene matches. Germline values: CDR1 SGHNT, CDR2 YENEEA. The CDR3 spans 15 residues. The CDR3 region is CASSVPGLAGFEQFF. The CDR3 DNA follows: TGTGCCAGCAGCGTACCGGGACTAGCGGGATTTGAGCAGTTCTTC.

J is TRBJ1-2 and V is TRBV30; 7 bases match TRBD1. This CDR3 is 13 amino acids long. The V segment lost 1 base and the J segment 2 bases; nucleotides outside the gene matches: 1. CDR1 and CDR2 (germline): GTSNPN, SVGIG (reference sequence). CDR3: CAWSAGQNYGYTF. As DNA, the CDR3 is TGTGCCTGGAGTGCGGGACAGAACTATGGCTACACCTTC.

The V and J genes are TRBV18 and TRBJ2-1, with D possibly TRBD2 on 7 matching bases. This CDR3 region has 15 residues. Germline assignment: CDR1 KGHSH and CDR2 LQKENI. V dropped 3 bases and J dropped 4 bases, with 13 bases sitting between them. CDR3 in amino acids: CASSPPGRGYNEQFF. CDR3 nucleotide sequence: TGTGCCAGCTCACCCCCGGGGAGGGGGTACAATGAGCAGTTCTTC. Full variable domain (rest looked up from reference TRBV18 and TRBJ2-1): NAGVMQNPRHLVRRRGQEARLRCSPMKGHSHVYWYRQLPEEGLKFMVYLQKENIIDESGMPKERFSAEFPKEGPSILRIQQVVRGDSAAYFCASSPPGRGYNEQFFGPGTRLTVL.

This sequence joins TRBV9 and TRBJ1-2; 9 bases are shared with TRBD1. Germline lookup yields CDR1 SGDLS and CDR2 YYNGEE. J lost 4 bases, V lost 0 bases, and 7 bases had no gene match. CDR3 length: 16 residues. This CDR3 is CASSVEGQGLRYGYTF. In DNA form, the CDR3 reads TGTGCCAGCAGCGTAGAAGGACAGGGGCTGCGCTATGGCTACACCTTC.

The chain combines TRBV19 with TRBJ1-5; D is unclear. Germline CDR1 is LNHDA and CDR2 is SQIVND (reference sequence). The CDR3 has 13 amino acids. Trimming removed 6 bases from V and 4 bases from J, with 10 bases in between. The CDR3, as DNA: TGTGCCAGTAGACTTAGAGCAAATCAGCCCCAGCATTTT. Protein product: CASRLRANQPQHF.

The gene calls are TRBV13 and TRBJ2-3; D call uncertain. V was clipped by 2 bases and J by 2 bases, with 11 bases between them. In germline, CDR1 is PRHDT, CDR2 FYEKMQ (reference sequence). The CDR3 covers 15 residues. The CDR3: CASSLRQATTDTQYF. The CDR3 nucleotides read TGTGCCAGCAGCTTACGCCAGGCGACCACAGATACGCAGTATTTT.

The chain has TRBV25-1 and TRBJ1-1; D unresolved. Trimming stripped 8 bases from V and 5 bases from J, with 18 bases between. The germline V gene encodes CDR1 MGHDK and CDR2 SYGVNS. The CDR3 is 14 amino acids. The CDR3, as DNA: TGTGCCAGCGGAGAAATCAAGTCGAGTACTGAAGCTTTCTTT. The encoded protein is CASGEIKSSTEAFF. Full variable domain (rest looked up from reference TRBV25-1 and TRBJ1-1): EADIYQTPRYLVIGTGKKITLECSQTMGHDKMYWYQQDPGMELHLIHYSYGVNSTEKGDLSSESTVSRIRTEHFPLTLESARPSHTSQYLCASGEIKSSTEAFFGQGTRLTVV.

This rearrangement joins TRBV10-2 to TRBJ2-1, with 11 bases identical to TRBD2. CDR1 and CDR2 (germline): WSHSY, SAAADI. CDR3 length: 13 amino acids. The ends lost 9 bases at V and 9 bases at J; junction bases unmatched: 7. DNA for the CDR3: TGCGCCAGTTTAGCGGGAGGGCCCGGTGAGCAGTTCTTC. This sequence encodes CASLAGGPGEQFF.

This sequence joins TRBV6-1 and TRBJ1-2; 9 nucleotides line up with TRBD1. Germline values: CDR1 MNHNS, CDR2 SASEGT. The CDR3 totals 15 residues. V lost 10 bases and J lost 7; bases outside the gene matches: 16. DNA for the CDR3: TGTGCCACCGAACCAATTAAACAGGGGGCTGGTGGCTACACCTTC. Residues: CATEPIKQGAGGYTF.

The V call is TRBV9, the J call TRBJ1-1; the D gene is possibly TRBD1 (5 bases). Trimming removed 3 bases at V and 1 base at J, with 10 bases between. Looked up from germline, CDR1 is SGDLS and CDR2 is YYNGEE. The length of the CDR3 is 14 residues. Written as DNA, the CDR3 is TGTGCCAGCAGCGCCCAAACAGGGAACACTGAAGCTTTCTTT. Translation: CASSAQTGNTEAFF.

The DNA of the CDR3 is TGTGCCAGAAGGAGTCAGGGGTCTACCGGGGAGCTGTTTTTT. It encodes CARRSQGSTGELFF. The chain joins TRBV2 to TRBJ2-2, with D possibly TRBD1 on 6 matching bases. The CDR3 sequence is 14 residues long. V was trimmed by 9 bases and J by 5 bases, leaving 16 bases between them. Germline CDR1 SNHLY, CDR2 FYNNEI.

This clone was seen a handful of times. The CDR3 DNA follows: TGTGCCAGCAGTGAAGGGACACGGGCCCAGTATTTT. Translating it yields CASSEGTRAQYF. V is TRBV6-1 and J is TRBJ2-3; D is possibly TRBD1 (5 bases). Germline V gene data show CDR1 as MNHNS and CDR2 as SASEGT. Trimming cost V 1 base and J 12 bases, with 11 bases left between them. The CDR3 spans 12 residues.

The genes are TRBV28 and TRBJ1-2; 9 nucleotides line up with TRBD1. V lost 5 bases to trimming and J lost 8 bases; unmatched junction nucleotides: 6. The CDR3 is 13 amino acids. Germline-derived CDR1 and CDR2 are MDHEN and SYDVKM. CDR3 nucleotides: TGTGCCAGCAGTGCCGGACAGGGGCACGGCTACACCTTC. Translation: CASSAGQGHGYTF.

The genes are TRBV28 and TRBJ2-7; a weak D match, TRBD2 (5 bases). Trimming removed 5 bases at V and 0 bases at J, with 11 bases between. The CDR3 sequence is 14 residues long. CDR1 is MDHEN and CDR2 is SYDVKM in the germline V gene. The CDR3 reads CASSPLSGSYEQYF. For the CDR3, the DNA is TGTGCCAGCAGTCCCTTAAGCGGCTCCTACGAGCAGTACTTC. The whole variable domain, remainder taken from reference TRBV28 and TRBJ2-7, is DVKVTQSSRYLVKRTGEKVFLECVQDMDHENMFWYRQDPGLGLRLIYFSYDVKMKEKGDIPEGYSVSREKKERFSLILESASTNQTSMYLCASSPLSGSYEQYFGPGTRLTVT.

This clone was seen a handful of times. The rearrangement links TRBV6-1 to TRBJ1-1, with D perhaps matching TRBD1 (6 bases). Per germline, CDR1 MNHNS and CDR2 SASEGT. CDR3 length: 13 residues. Trimming took 3 bases from V and 4 from J, leaving 9 bases between them. The CDR3 spells CASSDTGTTEAFF. CDR3 bases: TGTGCCAGCAGTGACACAGGGACCACTGAAGCTTTCTTT.

The chain uses TRBV5-4 and TRBJ2-7; 12 bases align to TRBD2. From germline, CDR1 is SGHNT and CDR2 YYREEE (reference sequence). The length of the CDR3 is 19 residues. Germline trimming cut 4 bases from V and 7 bases from J; bases unmatched to any gene: 21. CDR3 loop: CASSRPGLAGSGATREQYF. DNA of the CDR3: TGTGCCAGCAGCCGGCCGGGACTAGCGGGCTCCGGCGCAACTCGTGAGCAGTACTTC.